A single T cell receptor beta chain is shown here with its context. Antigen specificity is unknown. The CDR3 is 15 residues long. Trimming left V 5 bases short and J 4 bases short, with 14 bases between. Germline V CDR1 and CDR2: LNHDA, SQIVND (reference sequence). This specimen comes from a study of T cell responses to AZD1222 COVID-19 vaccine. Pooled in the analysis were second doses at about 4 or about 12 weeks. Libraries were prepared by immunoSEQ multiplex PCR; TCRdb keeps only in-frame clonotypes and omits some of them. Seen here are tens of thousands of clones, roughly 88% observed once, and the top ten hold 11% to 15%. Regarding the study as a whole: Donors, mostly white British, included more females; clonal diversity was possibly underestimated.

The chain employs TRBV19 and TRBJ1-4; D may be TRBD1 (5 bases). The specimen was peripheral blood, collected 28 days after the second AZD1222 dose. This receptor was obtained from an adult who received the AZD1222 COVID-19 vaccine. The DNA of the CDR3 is TGTGCCAGTAGTCCTGGGACCGCCAGTAATGAAAAACTGTTTTTT. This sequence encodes CASSPGTASNEKLFF.